These 7 T cell receptor beta chains were all obtained from the same sample, sequenced in a study of T-cell reconstitution after alpha-beta-depleted transplantation in children. As it was prepared, the TCRbeta library received unique molecular identifiers. A single record per CDR3 protein comes from TCRdb applying MiXCR to the PCR reads. Of about 78,000 distinct CDR3 sequences listed, roughly an eighth are singletons. The specimen was PBMCs, mostly from graft donor cells, collected 180 days after TCRalphabeta/CD19-depleted stem cell transplant. The receptors here all came from a male patient aged 2-9 years who had a stem cell transplant for acute lymphoblastic leukemia, so the T cells may come from the graft donor.

The V and J genes are TRBV25-1 and TRBJ1-1; D remains unclear. Per the germline V gene, CDR1 is MGHDK and CDR2 is SYGVNS. CDR3 size: 13 residues. The V end lost 7 bases, the J end lost 6 bases, and 15 bases lay between the germline ends. The CDR3: CASIPDQGAEAFF. The CDR3 DNA follows: TGTGCCAGCATCCCCGACCAAGGCGCTGAAGCTTTCTTT.

This clonotype showed up just a few times. The chain recombines TRBV4-3 with TRBJ1-3, with D perhaps TRBD1 (5 bases). This CDR3 contains 16 residues. V lost 4 bases and J lost 4, with 17 bases in between. CDR1 is LGHNA, CDR2 YSLEER, per germline. CDR3 protein: CASSRRRGGSGNTIYF. CDR3 in DNA: TGCGCCAGCAGCCGAAGAAGGGGTGGATCGGGAAACACCATATATTTT.

The chain uses TRBV28 and TRBJ2-1; D perhaps matches TRBD1 (5 bases). Trimming shortened V by 8 bases and J by 4 bases, and 18 bases separated the two germline ends. CDR3 length: 15 residues. The V gene's germline CDR1 is MDHEN and CDR2 SYDVKM. CDR3 loop: CASGTGPFPYNEQFF. The CDR3 DNA follows: TGTGCCAGCGGAACAGGTCCCTTTCCTTACAATGAGCAGTTCTTC.

This chain uses TRBV5-1 with TRBJ1-2; 10 bases align to TRBD1. Losses at the gene ends were 0 bases for V and 13 bases for J; bases not matched to a gene: 6. Germline V CDR1 and CDR2: SGHRS, YFSETQ. The CDR3 has 13 amino acids. CDR3 sequence: CASSLDATGGLTF. CDR3 DNA sequence: TGCGCCAGCAGCTTGGATGCGACAGGGGGCCTCACCTTC.

This clonotype appeared a few times. The chain combines TRBV18 with TRBJ2-4; 10 bases are shared with TRBD2. From germline, CDR1 is KGHSH and CDR2 LQKENI. Germline trimming cut 4 bases from V and 3 bases from J; bases unmatched to any gene: 3. The CDR3 has 15 amino acids. CDR3 protein: CASSHSSGSKNIQYF. For the CDR3, the DNA is TGTGCCAGCTCACATTCTAGCGGGAGCAAAAACATTCAGTACTTC.

The chain joins TRBV29-1 to TRBJ2-1; D might be TRBD1 (5 bases). Germline values: CDR1 SQVTM, CDR2 ANQGSEA. Trimming shortened V by 6 bases and J by 8 bases, and 14 bases separated the two germline ends. The CDR3 spans 12 residues. CDR3 coding DNA: TGCAGCGTCCTCGGTCCGACAGATGAGCAGTTCTTC. It encodes CSVLGPTDEQFF.

The gene calls are TRBV10-3 and TRBJ1-2; TRBD1 agrees at 7 bases. Germline CDR1 and CDR2: ENHRY and SYGVKD. The CDR3 loop spans 14 amino acids. V shed 0 bases, J shed 4 bases, and the junction held 2 bases outside the gene matches. CDR3 DNA sequence: TGTGCCATCAGTGAGTCTGGGACAGTCTATGGCTACACCTTC. Translated, it gives CAISESGTVYGYTF.